Sequencing of this T cell receptor beta chain was carried out in a study of cytomegalovirus exposure and HLA in healthy donors. Comment on this clone: The antigen is unknown.

Whole-study findings and limits: Associated with cytomegalovirus, according to the listing, were 150 to 200 TCR beta chains.

Primers: 60 Vbeta forward and 13 Jbeta reverse. The data were produced by immunoSEQ multiplex PCR, yet TCRdb's version contains in-frame clones alone and is incomplete. The data include some 150,000 clones; the top ten clones carry 2% to 3%. The sequenced material came from PBMCs. The source of this sequence is a man aged 40-50 years in good health and CMV-seronegative.

The CDR3 sequence: CASSLDRPPGEQYF. The CDR3 DNA reads TGTGCCAGCAGCTTAGACAGGCCCCCCGGTGAGCAGTACTTC. The chain carries TRBV7-2 and TRBJ2-7; maybe TRBD1 (5 bases). From germline, CDR1 is SGHTA and CDR2 FQGNSA. The CDR3 sequence is 14 residues long. Trimming took 1 base from V and 7 from J, leaving 14 bases between them.